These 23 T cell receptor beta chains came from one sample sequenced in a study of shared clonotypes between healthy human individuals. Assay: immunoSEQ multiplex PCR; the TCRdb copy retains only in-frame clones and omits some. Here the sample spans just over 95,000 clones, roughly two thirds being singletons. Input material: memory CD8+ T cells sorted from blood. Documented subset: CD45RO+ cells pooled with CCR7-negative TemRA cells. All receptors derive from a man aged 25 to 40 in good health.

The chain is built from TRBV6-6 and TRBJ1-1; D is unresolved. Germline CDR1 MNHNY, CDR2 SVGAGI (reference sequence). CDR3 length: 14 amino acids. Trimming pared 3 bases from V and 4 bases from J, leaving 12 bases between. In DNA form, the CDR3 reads TGTGCCAGCAGTTATCCGGTAAGCGGCACTGAAGCTTTCTTT. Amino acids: CASSYPVSGTEAFF.

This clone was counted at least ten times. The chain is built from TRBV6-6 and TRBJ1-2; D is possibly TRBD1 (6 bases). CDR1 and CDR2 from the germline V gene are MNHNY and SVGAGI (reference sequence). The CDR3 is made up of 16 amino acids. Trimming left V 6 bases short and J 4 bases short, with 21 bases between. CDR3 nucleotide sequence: TGTGCCAGCAGCCCGACGGGTTGGGGGGCGAGCTATGGCTACACCTTC. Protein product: CASSPTGWGASYGYTF.

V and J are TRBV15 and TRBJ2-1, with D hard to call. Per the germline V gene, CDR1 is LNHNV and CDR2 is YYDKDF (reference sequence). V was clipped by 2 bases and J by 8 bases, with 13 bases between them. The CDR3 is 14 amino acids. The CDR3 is CATSRSRTVYEQFF. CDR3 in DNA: TGTGCCACCAGCAGATCTCGAACAGTTTATGAGCAGTTCTTC.

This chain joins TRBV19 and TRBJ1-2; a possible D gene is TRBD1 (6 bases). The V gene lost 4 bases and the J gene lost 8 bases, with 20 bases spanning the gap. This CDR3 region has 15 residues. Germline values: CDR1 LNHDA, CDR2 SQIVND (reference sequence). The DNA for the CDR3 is TGTGCCAGTAGTACTTCATCCAGGGGATTCTTCGGCTACACCTTC. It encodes CASSTSSRGFFGYTF. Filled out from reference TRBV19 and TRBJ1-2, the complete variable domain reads DGGITQSPKYLFRKEGQNVTLSCEQNLNHDAMYWYRQDPGQGLRLIYYSQIVNDFQKGDIAEGYSVSREKKESFPLTVTSAQKNPTAFYLCASSTSSRGFFGYTFGSGTRLTVV.

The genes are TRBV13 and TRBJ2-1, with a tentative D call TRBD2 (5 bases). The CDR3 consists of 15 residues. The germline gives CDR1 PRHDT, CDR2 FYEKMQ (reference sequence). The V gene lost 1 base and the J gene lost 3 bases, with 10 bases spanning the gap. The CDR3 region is CASSLEVALYNEQFF. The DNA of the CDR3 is TGTGCCAGCAGCTTAGAGGTAGCGCTCTACAATGAGCAGTTCTTC. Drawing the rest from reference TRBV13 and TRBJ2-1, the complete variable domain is AAGVIQSPRHLIKEKRETATLKCYPIPRHDTVYWYQQGPGQDPQFLISFYEKMQSDKGSIPDRFSAQQFSDYHSELNMSSLELGDSALYFCASSLEVALYNEQFFGPGTRLTVL.

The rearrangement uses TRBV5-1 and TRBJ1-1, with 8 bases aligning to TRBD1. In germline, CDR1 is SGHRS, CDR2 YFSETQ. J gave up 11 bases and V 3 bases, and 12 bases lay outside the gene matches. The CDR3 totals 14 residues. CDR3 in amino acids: CASSSRTGQGDAFF. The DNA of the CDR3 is TGCGCCAGCAGCTCCCGAACCGGACAGGGTGACGCTTTCTTT.

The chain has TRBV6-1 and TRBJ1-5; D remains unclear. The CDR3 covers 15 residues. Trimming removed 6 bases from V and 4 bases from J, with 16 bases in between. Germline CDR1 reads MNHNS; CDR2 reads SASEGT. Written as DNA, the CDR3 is TGTGCCAGCAGCCCCGGAACACAAACTAATCAGCCCCAGCATTTT. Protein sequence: CASSPGTQTNQPQHF.

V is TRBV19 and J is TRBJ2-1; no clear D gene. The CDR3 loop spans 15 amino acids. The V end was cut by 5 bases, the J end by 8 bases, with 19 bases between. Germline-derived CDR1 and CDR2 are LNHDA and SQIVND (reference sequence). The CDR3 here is CASSPLRGPLDEQFF. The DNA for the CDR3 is TGTGCCAGTAGTCCCCTACGAGGCCCTTTGGATGAGCAGTTCTTC.

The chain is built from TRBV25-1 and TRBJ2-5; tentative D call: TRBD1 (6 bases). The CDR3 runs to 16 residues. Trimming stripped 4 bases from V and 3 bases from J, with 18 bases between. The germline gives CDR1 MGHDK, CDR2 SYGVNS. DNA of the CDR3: TGTGCCAGCAGTGCCCGCAGGGGAGTGAGCAAAGAGACCCAGTACTTC. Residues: CASSARRGVSKETQYF.

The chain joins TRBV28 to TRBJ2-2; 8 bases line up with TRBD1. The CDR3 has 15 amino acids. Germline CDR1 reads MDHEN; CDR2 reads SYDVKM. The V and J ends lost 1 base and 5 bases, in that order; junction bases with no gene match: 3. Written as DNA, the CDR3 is TGTGCCAGCAGTTTATTAGGGACAGGAACCGGGGAGCTGTTTTTT. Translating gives CASSLLGTGTGELFF.

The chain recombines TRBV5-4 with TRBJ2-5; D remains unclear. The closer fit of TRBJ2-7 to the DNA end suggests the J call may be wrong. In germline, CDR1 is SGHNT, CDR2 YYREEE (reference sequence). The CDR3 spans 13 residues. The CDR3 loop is CASSPGWPDEQYF. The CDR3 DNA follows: TGTGCCAGCAGCCCCGGGTGGCCGGACGAGCAGTACTTC.

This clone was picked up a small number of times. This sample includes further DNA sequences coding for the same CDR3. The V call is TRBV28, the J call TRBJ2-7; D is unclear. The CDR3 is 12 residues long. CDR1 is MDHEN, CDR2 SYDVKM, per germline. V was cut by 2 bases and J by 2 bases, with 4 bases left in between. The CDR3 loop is CASSLSTYEQYF. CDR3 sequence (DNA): TGTGCCAGCAGTTTAAGCACCTACGAGCAGTACTTC.

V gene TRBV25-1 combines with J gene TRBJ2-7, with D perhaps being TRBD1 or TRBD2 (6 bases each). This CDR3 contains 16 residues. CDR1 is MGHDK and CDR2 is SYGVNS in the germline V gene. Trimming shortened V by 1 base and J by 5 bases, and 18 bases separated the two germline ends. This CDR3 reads CASSELAARGRNEQYF. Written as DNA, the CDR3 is TGTGCCAGCAGTGAATTGGCGGCACGGGGGCGGAACGAGCAGTACTTC.

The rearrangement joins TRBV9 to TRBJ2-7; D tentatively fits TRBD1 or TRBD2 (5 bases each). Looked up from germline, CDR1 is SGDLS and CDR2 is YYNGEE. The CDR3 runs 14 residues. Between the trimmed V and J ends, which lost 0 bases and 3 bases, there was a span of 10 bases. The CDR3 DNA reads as TGTGCCAGCAGCGTAGGGGACGGGAACTACGAGCAGTACTTC. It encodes CASSVGDGNYEQYF.

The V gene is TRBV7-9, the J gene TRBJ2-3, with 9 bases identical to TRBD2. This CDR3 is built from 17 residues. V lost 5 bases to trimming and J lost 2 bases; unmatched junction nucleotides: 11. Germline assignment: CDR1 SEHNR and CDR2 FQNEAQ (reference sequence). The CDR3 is CASSPLVAGENTDTQYF. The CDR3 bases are TGTGCCAGCAGCCCCCTTGTAGCGGGAGAGAACACAGATACGCAGTATTTT.

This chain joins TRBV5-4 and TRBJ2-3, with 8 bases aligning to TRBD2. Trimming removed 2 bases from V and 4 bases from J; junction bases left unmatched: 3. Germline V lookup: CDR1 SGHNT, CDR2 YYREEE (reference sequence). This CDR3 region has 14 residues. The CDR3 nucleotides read TGTGCCAGCAGCTTAAGCGGGAGCGCAGATACGCAGTATTTT. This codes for CASSLSGSADTQYF.

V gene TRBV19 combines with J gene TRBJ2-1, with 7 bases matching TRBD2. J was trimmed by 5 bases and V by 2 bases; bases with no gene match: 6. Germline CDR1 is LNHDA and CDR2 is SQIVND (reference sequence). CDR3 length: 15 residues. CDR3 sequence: CASSISLADDNEQFF. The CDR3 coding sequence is TGTGCCAGTAGTATAAGCCTAGCGGATGACAATGAGCAGTTCTTC. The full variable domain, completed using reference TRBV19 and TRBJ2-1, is DGGITQSPKYLFRKEGQNVTLSCEQNLNHDAMYWYRQDPGQGLRLIYYSQIVNDFQKGDIAEGYSVSREKKESFPLTVTSAQKNPTAFYLCASSISLADDNEQFFGPGTRLTVL.

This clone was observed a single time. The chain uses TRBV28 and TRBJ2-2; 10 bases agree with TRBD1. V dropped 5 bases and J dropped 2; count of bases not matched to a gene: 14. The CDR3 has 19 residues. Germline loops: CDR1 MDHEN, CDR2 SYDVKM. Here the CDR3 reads CASSPLPMTGGSNTGELFF. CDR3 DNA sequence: TGTGCCAGCAGTCCCCTCCCAATGACAGGGGGCTCCAACACCGGGGAGCTGTTTTTT.

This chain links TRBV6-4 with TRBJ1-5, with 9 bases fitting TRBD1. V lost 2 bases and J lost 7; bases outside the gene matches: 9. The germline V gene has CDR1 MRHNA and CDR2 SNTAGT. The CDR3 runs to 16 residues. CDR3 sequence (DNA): TGTGCCAGCAGTGACCCCACAGGGGGCTCCGGGCAGCCCCAGCATTTT. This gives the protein CASSDPTGGSGQPQHF.

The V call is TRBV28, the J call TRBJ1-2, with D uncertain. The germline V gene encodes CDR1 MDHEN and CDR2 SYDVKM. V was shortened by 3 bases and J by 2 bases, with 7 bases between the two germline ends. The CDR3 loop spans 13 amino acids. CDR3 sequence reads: CASSLNRNYGYTF. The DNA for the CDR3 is TGTGCCAGCAGTTTGAACAGAAACTATGGCTACACCTTC.

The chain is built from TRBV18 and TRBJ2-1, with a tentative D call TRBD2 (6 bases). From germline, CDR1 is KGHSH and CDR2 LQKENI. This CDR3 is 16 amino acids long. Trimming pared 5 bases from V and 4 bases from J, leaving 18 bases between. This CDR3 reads CASSITTSSGYNEQFF. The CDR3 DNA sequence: TGTGCCAGCTCAATAACAACTAGCTCGGGGTACAATGAGCAGTTCTTC.

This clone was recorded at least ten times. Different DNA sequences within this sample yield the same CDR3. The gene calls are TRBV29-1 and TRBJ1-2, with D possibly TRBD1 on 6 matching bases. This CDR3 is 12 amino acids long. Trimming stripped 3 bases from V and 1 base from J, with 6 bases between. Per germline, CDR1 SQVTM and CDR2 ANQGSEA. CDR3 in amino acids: CSVEDSNYGYTF. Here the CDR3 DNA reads TGCAGCGTTGAGGACAGTAACTATGGCTACACCTTC.

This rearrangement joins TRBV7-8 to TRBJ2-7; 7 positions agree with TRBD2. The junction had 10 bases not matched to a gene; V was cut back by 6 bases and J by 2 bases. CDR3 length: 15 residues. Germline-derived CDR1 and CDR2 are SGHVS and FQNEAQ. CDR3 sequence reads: CASRRISGGTYEQYF. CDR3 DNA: TGTGCCAGCAGACGAATATCGGGAGGAACCTACGAGCAGTACTTC. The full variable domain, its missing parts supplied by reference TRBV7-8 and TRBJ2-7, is GAGVSQSPRYKVAKRGQDVALRCDPISGHVSLFWYQQALGQGPEFLTYFQNEAQLDKSGLPSDRFFAERPEGSVSTLKIQRTQQEDSAVYLCASRRISGGTYEQYFGPGTRLTVT.